The entry that follows covers one T cell receptor (beta chain) sequence. The data were taken from a study of blood T cell repertoires in COVID-19. Study information: Both acute and convalescent COVID-19 samples were obtained from the United States, Italy and Spain.

J was trimmed by 5 bases and V by 3 bases; bases with no gene match: 7. Germline CDR1 is SNHLY and CDR2 is FYNNEI. This CDR3 spans 15 amino acids. Original handling: Estimation of nucleated cell counts was performed using reference gene primer amplification. Sequencing was performed with immunoSEQ multiplex PCR; in TCRdb, only in-frame clones are kept and a portion is missing. Clone size and V and J calls were adopted from that table, with D and trimming inferred from the DNA. The sample shows roughly 34,000 clones, approximately 89% of them seen only once. V and J are TRBV2 and TRBJ2-5, with 9 bases identical to TRBD2. The sequence was collected from a man in his fifties or sixties with active COVID-19. Material for sequencing was peripheral blood. The CDR3 here is CASSDRGRAGETQYF. The CDR3 bases are TGTGCCAGCAGTGACCGCGGGAGGGCGGGGGAGACCCAGTACTTC.